Below, 5 T cell receptor beta chains from the same sample are listed, as sequenced in a study of cytomegalovirus exposure and HLA in healthy donors. Only in-frame clones appear in the TCRdb table, and some are missing; sequencing was by immunoSEQ multiplex PCR. Of almost 200,000 clones detected, about 81% appear once; the ten largest clones hold roughly 1.2%. The specimen was PBMCs. Receptor source: a woman in her 30s in good health and CMV-seronegative.

V is TRBV29-1 and J is TRBJ2-7; the match to TRBD2 covers 7 bases. The CDR3 runs to 13 residues. The V gene's germline CDR1 is SQVTM and CDR2 ANQGSEA. Unmatched junction bases numbered 2, after V lost 1 base and J lost 2 bases. The chain's CDR3 is CSVEGGGAYEQYF. CDR3 DNA sequence: TGCAGCGTTGAAGGTGGGGGGGCCTACGAGCAGTACTTC.

This clone was seen more than once but under ten times. The gene calls are TRBV7-9 and TRBJ1-6, with D perhaps matching TRBD1 (6 bases). Germline V gene lookup returns CDR1 SEHNR and CDR2 FQNEAQ (reference sequence). The CDR3 extends over 14 amino acids. Trimming took 5 bases from V and 7 from J, leaving 12 bases between them. The CDR3 spells CASSLQGGNSPLHF. The CDR3 nucleotides are TGTGCCAGCAGCCTACAGGGTGGGAATTCACCCCTCCACTTT.

V and J are TRBV18 and TRBJ1-5, with D hard to call. Trimming took off 3 bases at V and 1 base at J, with 7 bases between the two ends. The CDR3 totals 14 residues. Germline CDR1 reads KGHSH; CDR2 reads LQKENI. In nucleotides, the CDR3 is TGTGCCAGCTCACCGGCTGGCAGCAATCAGCCCCAGCATTTT. Residues: CASSPAGSNQPQHF.

V and J are TRBV7-2 and TRBJ1-6; the D gene is possibly TRBD1 (5 bases). The V and J ends lost 5 bases and 0 bases respectively, with 11 bases between them. Germline values: CDR1 SGHTA, CDR2 FQGNSA. There are 16 residues in the CDR3. The CDR3 protein is CASSPQVSSYNSPLHF. DNA for the CDR3: TGTGCCAGCAGCCCACAGGTCAGCTCCTATAATTCACCCCTCCACTTT. Drawing the rest from reference TRBV7-2 and TRBJ1-6, the complete variable domain is GAGVSQSPSNKVTEKGKDVELRCDPISGHTALYWYRQSLGQGLEFLIYFQGNSAPDKSGLPSDRFSAERTGGSVSTLTIQRTQQEDSAVYLCASSPQVSSYNSPLHFGNGTRLTVT.

The chain is built from TRBV4-1 and TRBJ1-2; D remains unclear. V was shortened by 1 base and J by 4 bases, with 7 bases between the two germline ends. There are 13 residues in the CDR3. CDR1 and CDR2 from the germline V gene are MGHRA and YSYEKL. CDR3 DNA sequence: TGCGCCAGCAGCCAAGGGCAGATCTATGGCTACACCTTC. Protein: CASSQGQIYGYTF.